The T cell receptor (beta chain) described here comes from a study of cytomegalovirus exposure and HLA in healthy donors. The study ran its PCR with 60 Vbeta and 13 Jbeta primers. Assay: immunoSEQ multiplex PCR; the TCRdb copy retains only in-frame clones and omits some. The sample has about 130,000 clones, approximately 78% seen once. This clone was detected only a few times. Between the trimmed V and J ends, which lost 4 bases and 4 bases, there was a span of 10 bases. Germline-derived CDR1 and CDR2 are LNHDA and SQIVND (reference sequence). The CDR3 sequence is 13 residues long. The clonotype originates from a woman in her thirties in good health and CMV-seronegative. The sample consisted of PBMCs. The chain employs TRBV19 and TRBJ1-2; D is perhaps TRBD1 (5 bases). In DNA, the CDR3 is TGTGCCAGTAGTAGGCAGGGTATCTATGGCTACACCTTC. Residues: CASSRQGIYGYTF.